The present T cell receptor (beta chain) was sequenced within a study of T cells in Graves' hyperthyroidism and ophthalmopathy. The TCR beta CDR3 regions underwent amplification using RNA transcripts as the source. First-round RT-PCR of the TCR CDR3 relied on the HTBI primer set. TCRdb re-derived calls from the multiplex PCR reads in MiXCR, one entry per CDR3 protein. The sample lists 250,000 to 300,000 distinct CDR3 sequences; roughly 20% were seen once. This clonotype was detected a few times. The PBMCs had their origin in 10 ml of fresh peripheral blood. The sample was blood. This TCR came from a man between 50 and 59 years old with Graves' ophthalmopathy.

CDR3 amino acids: CASSYGGGSNQPQHF. The CDR3, as DNA: TGTGCCAGCAGTTACGGGGGCGGGAGCAATCAGCCCCAGCATTTT. The chain links TRBV6-5 to TRBJ1-5; TRBD1 is a possible D gene (6 bases). CDR1 is MNHEY, CDR2 SVGAGI, per germline. This CDR3 region has 15 residues. Trimming shortened V by 2 bases and J by 1 base, and 9 bases separated the two germline ends.